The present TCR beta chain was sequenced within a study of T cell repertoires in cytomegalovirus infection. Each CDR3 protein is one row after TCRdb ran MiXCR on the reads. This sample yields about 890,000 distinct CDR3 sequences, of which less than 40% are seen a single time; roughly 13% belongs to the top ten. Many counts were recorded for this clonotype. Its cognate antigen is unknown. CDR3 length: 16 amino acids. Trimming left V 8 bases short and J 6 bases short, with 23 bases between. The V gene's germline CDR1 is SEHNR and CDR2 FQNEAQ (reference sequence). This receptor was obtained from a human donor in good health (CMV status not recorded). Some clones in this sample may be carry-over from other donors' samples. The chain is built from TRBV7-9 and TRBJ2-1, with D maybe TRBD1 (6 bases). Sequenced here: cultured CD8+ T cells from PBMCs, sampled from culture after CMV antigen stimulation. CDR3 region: CASDEWGQGNFNEQFF. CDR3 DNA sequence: TGTGCCAGCGATGAGTGGGGGCAGGGGAATTTCAATGAGCAGTTCTTC.